One and the same sample provided the 18 T cell receptor beta chains below, sequenced in a study of CD8 T cells in ankylosing spondylitis. Study conclusions and caveats: A TCR beta motif made of several highly homologous variants seemed typical of ankylosing spondylitis blood.

TCRdb re-called the 5' RACE reads through MiXCR, storing one row per CDR3 protein. The sample includes about 750,000 distinct CDR3 sequences, around 17% seen only once; the top ten take 15% to 20%. Antigens for these TCRs are unknown. The sequenced material came from blood, either unsorted or a sorted T cell fraction (not recorded which). These TCRs come from a male donor with ankylosing spondylitis.

The genes are TRBV20-1 and TRBJ2-3; 10 nucleotides match TRBD1. The germline gives CDR1 DFQATT, CDR2 SNEGSKA (reference sequence). V trimming: 2 bases; J trimming: 4 bases; junction bases outside the gene matches: 9. The CDR3 extends over 16 amino acids. The CDR3 bases are TGCAGTGCTAGATCGGGACAGGGGAGATTCCCAGATACGCAGTATTTT. Residues: CSARSGQGRFPDTQYF.

This clonotype has just a few counts. The CDR3 DNA reads as TGTGCCAGCAGCTTAACTACCAGGCAGGGTGAGCAGTTCTTC. Its protein is CASSLTTRQGEQFF. The V and J genes are TRBV7-2 and TRBJ2-1; a possible D gene is TRBD1 (5 bases). CDR3 size: 14 residues. The V end lost 2 bases, the J end lost 9 bases, and 14 bases lay between the germline ends. The V gene's germline CDR1 is SGHTA and CDR2 FQGNSA.

In this sample, this clonotype turned up a few times. The gene calls are TRBV2 and TRBJ1-5; perhaps TRBD1 as D (6 bases). The germline CDR1 and CDR2 sequences are SNHLY and FYNNEI. V was pared by 3 bases and J by 0 bases, with 9 bases between. This CDR3 region has 15 residues. The CDR3 DNA reads TGTGCCAGCAGTGAGCAAGGGGGTAGCAATCAGCCCCAGCATTTT. This encodes CASSEQGGSNQPQHF.

The chain has TRBV20-1 and TRBJ1-2, with 8 nucleotides matching TRBD1. Germline CDR1 and CDR2: DFQATT and SNEGSKA (reference sequence). The CDR3 is 14 residues long. Germline trimming cut 5 bases from V and 2 bases from J; bases unmatched to any gene: 7. The CDR3 loop is CSAGGQGPNYGYTF. The CDR3, as DNA: TGCAGTGCTGGAGGACAGGGTCCAAACTATGGCTACACCTTC.

The chain couples TRBV9 to TRBJ1-6, with D hard to call. The CDR3 has 16 residues. The V and J ends lost 0 bases and 5 bases respectively, with 12 bases between them. CDR1 SGDLS and CDR2 YYNGEE come from the germline V gene. The CDR3: CASSVDPNRNNSPLHF. The CDR3 nucleotides read TGTGCCAGCAGCGTAGATCCGAACAGAAATAATTCACCCCTCCACTTT.

This clonotype came up a few times. V and J are TRBV7-9 and TRBJ2-1; 7 nucleotides agree with TRBD2. J lost 10 bases, V lost 1 base, and 7 bases had no gene match. Germline V gives CDR1 SEHNR, CDR2 FQNEAQ (reference sequence). The length of the CDR3 is 14 residues. This CDR3 reads CASSLVGGSGEQFF. CDR3 nucleotide sequence: TGTGCCAGCAGCTTAGTAGGCGGGAGCGGCGAGCAGTTCTTC.

J is TRBJ2-7 and V is TRBV29-1, with 11 bases matching TRBD1. Losses at the gene ends were 6 bases for V and 1 base for J; bases not matched to a gene: 5. CDR1 and CDR2 (germline): SQVTM, ANQGSEA. The CDR3 covers 14 residues. CDR3 sequence reads: CSVGTGGNSYEQYF. The CDR3 nucleotides read TGCAGCGTGGGGACAGGGGGTAATTCCTACGAGCAGTACTTC.

The chain recombines TRBV29-1 with TRBJ2-2; 14 nucleotides agree with TRBD2. Germline loops: CDR1 SQVTM, CDR2 ANQGSEA. This CDR3 comprises 18 residues. J gave up 6 bases and V 5 bases, and 14 bases lay outside the gene matches. CDR3 bases: TGCAGCGTTCTAACCTCGGGACTAGCGGGAGCGAGGGCCGGGGAGCTGTTTTTT. Amino acids: CSVLTSGLAGARAGELFF.

This clonotype appeared a few times. The rearrangement joins TRBV14 to TRBJ1-2, with a tentative D call TRBD1 (5 bases). Germline lookup yields CDR1 SGHDN and CDR2 FVKESK. This CDR3 contains 12 residues. V dropped 4 bases and J dropped 8 bases, with 11 bases sitting between them. This chain's CDR3 is CASSLERGGYTF. CDR3 in DNA: TGTGCCAGCAGCCTGGAGAGGGGAGGCTACACCTTC. The variable domain in full, completed from reference TRBV14 and TRBJ1-2, reads EAGVTQFPSHSVIEKGQTVTLRCDPISGHDNLYWYRRVMGKEIKFLLHFVKESKQDESGMPNNRFLAERTGGTYSTLKVQPAELEDSGVYFCASSLERGGYTFGSGTRLTVV.

This chain uses TRBV12-3 or TRBV12-4 with TRBJ1-5; D may be TRBD1 (5 bases). V was pared by 7 bases and J by 4 bases, with 17 bases between. The CDR3 sequence is 15 residues long. CDR3 in DNA: TGTGCCAGCATTCGGGGAGGGACTAAAAATCAGCCCCAGCATTTT. Its protein product is CASIRGGTKNQPQHF.

The chain links TRBV2 to TRBJ1-2; 11 positions agree with TRBD1. The CDR3 is 15 residues long. Germline CDR1 and CDR2: SNHLY and FYNNEI. Unmatched junction bases numbered 3, after V lost 4 bases and J lost 2 bases. The CDR3 here is CASSAGTGGNYGYTF. Written as DNA, the CDR3 is TGTGCCAGCAGTGCCGGGACAGGGGGAAACTATGGCTACACCTTC. Supplemented by reference TRBV2 and TRBJ1-2, the full variable domain reads EPEVTQTPSHQVTQMGQEVILRCVPISNHLYFYWYRQILGQKVEFLVSFYNNEISEKSEIFDDQFSVERPDGSNFTLKIRSTKLEDSAMYFCASSAGTGGNYGYTFGSGTRLTVV.

The chain employs TRBV5-1 and TRBJ2-3; no clear D gene. Between the trimmed V and J ends, which lost 0 bases and 3 bases, there was a span of 14 bases. The CDR3 has 16 residues. In germline, CDR1 is SGHRS, CDR2 YFSETQ. The CDR3 sequence is CASSLGPGPKTDTQYF. The CDR3 coding sequence is TGCGCCAGCAGCTTGGGGCCCGGCCCCAAGACAGATACGCAGTATTTT.

Many counts were recorded for this clonotype. CDR3 DNA: TGTGCCAGCAGCTTAAGGGGGCAGAGCAACACTGAAGCTTTCTTT. Amino acids: CASSLRGQSNTEAFF. V and J are TRBV7-2 and TRBJ1-1; the match to TRBD1 covers 7 bases. The CDR3 has 15 amino acids. Germline CDR1 and CDR2: SGHTA and FQGNSA. Trimming took 2 bases from V and 2 from J; bases not matched to a gene: 5.

This clonotype was seen a few times. This sequence joins TRBV20-1 and TRBJ2-3; the D gene is possibly TRBD2 (6 bases). Trimming removed 5 bases at V and 3 bases at J, with 12 bases between. There are 13 residues in the CDR3. Germline V gives CDR1 DFQATT, CDR2 SNEGSKA (reference sequence). This CDR3 is CSASGTGTDTQYF. Written as DNA, the CDR3 is TGCAGTGCTTCCGGGACTGGGACAGATACGCAGTATTTT.

The chain combines TRBV12-3 or TRBV12-4 with TRBJ1-2; D is uncertain. V was pared by 2 bases and J by 3 bases, with 10 bases between. The CDR3 runs 14 residues. CDR3 region: CASSLSGSHYGYTF. In DNA form, the CDR3 reads TGTGCCAGCAGTTTATCGGGTTCGCACTATGGCTACACCTTC.

The chain couples TRBV20-1 to TRBJ2-3, with D possibly matching TRBD2 (6 bases). In germline, CDR1 is DFQATT, CDR2 SNEGSKA (reference sequence). The CDR3 has 13 amino acids. Trimming removed 1 base from V and 5 bases from J, with 10 bases in between. CDR3 in DNA: TGCAGTGCTAGAGCCTTGACTAGAGATACGCAGTATTTT. It is translated as CSARALTRDTQYF.

The chain recombines TRBV9 with TRBJ2-7; D call uncertain. Per germline, CDR1 SGDLS and CDR2 YYNGEE. V was trimmed by 0 bases and J by 3 bases, leaving 7 bases between them. This CDR3 contains 13 residues. The CDR3 nucleotides are TGTGCCAGCAGCGTAGGCCCGGACTACGAGCAGTACTTC. This encodes CASSVGPDYEQYF.

The chain combines TRBV7-2 with TRBJ2-2, with 8 positions matching TRBD1. Germline CDR1 and CDR2: SGHTA and FQGNSA. The CDR3 spans 15 residues. J gave up 6 bases and V 8 bases, and 11 bases lay outside the gene matches. CDR3 region: CASPEPGGRSGELFF. In DNA, the CDR3 is TGTGCCAGCCCAGAGCCAGGGGGCCGCTCCGGGGAGCTGTTTTTT.